This paragraph reports one T cell receptor (beta chain). Its cognate antigen is unknown. Looked up from germline, CDR1 is MDHEN and CDR2 is SYDVKM. V lost 7 bases and J lost 5; bases outside the gene matches: 14. The CDR3 loop spans 15 amino acids. RNA extraction gave at least 5.5 micrograms of total RNA per sample. This specimen comes from a study of blood T cells in healthy people across ages. The wider study: Template switching picked up about one barcoded beta molecule for each two T cells. General study findings and limits: It was not possible, with unsorted PBMCs, to conclusively compare naive and antigen-experienced cells.

A second PCR, run for roughly 7 to 12 cycles, used a sample-barcoded 5' primer plus a J-beta primer mix. Tags on each cDNA molecule came from a template-switch adaptor with 12 random nucleotides. TCRdb re-called the 5' RACE reads through MiXCR, storing one row per CDR3 protein. The sample yields 1.5 million to 2 million distinct CDR3 sequences, almost 35% seen once. Sequenced material: blood. This chain links TRBV28 with TRBJ2-7, with 7 positions matching TRBD1. The sequence derives from a woman aged 25-40 years in good health. The CDR3 protein is CASIKVSGTDNEQYF. Here the CDR3 DNA reads TGTGCCAGCATCAAAGTGTCCGGGACAGATAACGAGCAGTACTTC.